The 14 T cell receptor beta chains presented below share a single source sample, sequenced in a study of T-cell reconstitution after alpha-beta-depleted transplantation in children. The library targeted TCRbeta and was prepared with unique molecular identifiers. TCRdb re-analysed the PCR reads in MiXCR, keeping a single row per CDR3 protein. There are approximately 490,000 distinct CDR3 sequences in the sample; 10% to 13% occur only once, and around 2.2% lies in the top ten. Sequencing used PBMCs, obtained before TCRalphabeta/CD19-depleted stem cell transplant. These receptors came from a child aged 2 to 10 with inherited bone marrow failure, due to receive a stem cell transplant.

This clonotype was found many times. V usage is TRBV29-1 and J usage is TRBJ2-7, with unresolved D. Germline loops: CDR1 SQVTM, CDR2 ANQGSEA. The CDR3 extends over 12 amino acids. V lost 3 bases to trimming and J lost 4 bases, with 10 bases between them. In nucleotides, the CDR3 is TGCAGCGTTGACGTCGGACCTTACGAGCAGTACTTC. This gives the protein CSVDVGPYEQYF.

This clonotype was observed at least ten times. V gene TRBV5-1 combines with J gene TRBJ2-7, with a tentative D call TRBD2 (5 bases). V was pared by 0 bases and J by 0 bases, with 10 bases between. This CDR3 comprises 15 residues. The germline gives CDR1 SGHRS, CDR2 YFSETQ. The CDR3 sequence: CASSLGGISSYEQYF. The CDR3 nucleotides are TGCGCCAGCAGCTTGGGAGGGATAAGCTCCTACGAGCAGTACTTC. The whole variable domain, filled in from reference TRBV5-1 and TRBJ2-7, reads KAGVTQTPRYLIKTRGQQVTLSCSPISGHRSVSWYQQTPGQGLQFLFEYFSETQRNKGNFPGRFSGRQFSNSRSEMNVSTLELGDSALYLCASSLGGISSYEQYFGPGTRLTVT.

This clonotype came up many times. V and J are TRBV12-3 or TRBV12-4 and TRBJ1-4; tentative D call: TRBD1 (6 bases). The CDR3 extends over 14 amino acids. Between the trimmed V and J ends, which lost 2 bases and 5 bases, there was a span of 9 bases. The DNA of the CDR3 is TGTGCCAGCAGTTTAAGAGGGGGGAATGAAAAACTGTTTTTT. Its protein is CASSLRGGNEKLFF.

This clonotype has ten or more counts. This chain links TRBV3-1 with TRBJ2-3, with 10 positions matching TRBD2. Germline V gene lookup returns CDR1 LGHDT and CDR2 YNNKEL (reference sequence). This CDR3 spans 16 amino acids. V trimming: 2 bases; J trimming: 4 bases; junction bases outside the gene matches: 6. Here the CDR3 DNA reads TGTGCCAGCAGCCAACTAACTAGCGGGAAAGCAGATACGCAGTATTTT. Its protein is CASSQLTSGKADTQYF.

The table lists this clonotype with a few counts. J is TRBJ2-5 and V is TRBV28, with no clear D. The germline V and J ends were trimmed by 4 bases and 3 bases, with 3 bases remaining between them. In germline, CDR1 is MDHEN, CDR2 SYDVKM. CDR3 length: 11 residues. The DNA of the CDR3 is TGTGCCAGCAGTTCAAAAGAGACCCAGTACTTC. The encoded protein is CASSSKETQYF.

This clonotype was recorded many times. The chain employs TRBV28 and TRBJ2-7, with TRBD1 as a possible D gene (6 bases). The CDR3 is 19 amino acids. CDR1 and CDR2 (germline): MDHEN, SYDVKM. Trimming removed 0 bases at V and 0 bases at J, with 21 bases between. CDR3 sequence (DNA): TGTGCCAGCAGTTTATGGTTTTGGGCAGGGGCAAGGAGCTCCTACGAGCAGTACTTC. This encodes CASSLWFWAGARSSYEQYF.

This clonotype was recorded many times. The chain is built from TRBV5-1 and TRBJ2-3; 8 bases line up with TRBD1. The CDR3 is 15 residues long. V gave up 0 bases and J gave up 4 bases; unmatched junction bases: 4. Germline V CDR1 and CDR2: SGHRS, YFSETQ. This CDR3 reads CASSLGDRGADTQYF. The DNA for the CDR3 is TGCGCCAGCAGCTTGGGAGACAGGGGTGCAGATACGCAGTATTTT.

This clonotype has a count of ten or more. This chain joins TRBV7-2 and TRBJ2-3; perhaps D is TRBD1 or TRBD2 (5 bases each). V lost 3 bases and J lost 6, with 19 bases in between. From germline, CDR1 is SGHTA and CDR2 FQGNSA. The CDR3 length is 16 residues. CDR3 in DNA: TGTGCCAGCAGCTTGATCCGGGACCAACTTCTTGATACGCAGTATTTT. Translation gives CASSLIRDQLLDTQYF. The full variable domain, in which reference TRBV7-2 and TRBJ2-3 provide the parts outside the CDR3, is GAGVSQSPSNKVTEKGKDVELRCDPISGHTALYWYRQSLGQGLEFLIYFQGNSAPDKSGLPSDRFSAERTGGSVSTLTIQRTQQEDSAVYLCASSLIRDQLLDTQYFGPGTRLTVL.

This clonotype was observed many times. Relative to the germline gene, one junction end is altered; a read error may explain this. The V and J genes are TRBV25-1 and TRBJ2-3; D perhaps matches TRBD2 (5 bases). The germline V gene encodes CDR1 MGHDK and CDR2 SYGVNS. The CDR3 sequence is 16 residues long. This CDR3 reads CASGDPGLAEADTQYF. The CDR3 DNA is TGTGCCAGCGGTGATCCGGGTCTAGCAGAGGCAGATACGCAGTATTTT. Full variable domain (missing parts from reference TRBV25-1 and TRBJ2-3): EADIYQTPRYLVIGTGKKITLECSQTMGHDKMYWYQQDPGMELHLIHYSYGVNSTEKGDLSSESTVSRIRTEHFPLTLESARPSHTSQYLCASGDPGLAEADTQYFGPGTRLTVL.

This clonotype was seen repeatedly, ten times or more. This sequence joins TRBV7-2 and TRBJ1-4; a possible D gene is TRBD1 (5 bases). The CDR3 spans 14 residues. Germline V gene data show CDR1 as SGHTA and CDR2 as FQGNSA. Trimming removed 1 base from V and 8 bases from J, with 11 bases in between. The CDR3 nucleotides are TGTGCCAGCAGCTTAGGCAGGGTGGGCGAAAAACTGTTTTTT. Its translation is CASSLGRVGEKLFF.

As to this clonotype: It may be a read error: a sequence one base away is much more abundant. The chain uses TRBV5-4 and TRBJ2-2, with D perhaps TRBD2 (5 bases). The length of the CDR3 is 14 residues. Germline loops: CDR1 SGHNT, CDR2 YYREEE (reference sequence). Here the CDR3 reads CASSPMGSPGVLFF. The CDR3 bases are TGTGCCAGCAGCCCGATGGGATCCCCCGGGGTGCTGTTTTTT.

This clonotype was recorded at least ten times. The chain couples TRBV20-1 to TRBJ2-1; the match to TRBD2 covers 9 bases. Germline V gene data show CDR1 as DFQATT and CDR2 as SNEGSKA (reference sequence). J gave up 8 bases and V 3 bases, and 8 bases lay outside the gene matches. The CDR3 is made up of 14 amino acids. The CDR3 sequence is CSASGAGGADEQFF. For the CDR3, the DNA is TGCAGTGCTAGCGGGGCGGGAGGGGCTGATGAGCAGTTCTTC.

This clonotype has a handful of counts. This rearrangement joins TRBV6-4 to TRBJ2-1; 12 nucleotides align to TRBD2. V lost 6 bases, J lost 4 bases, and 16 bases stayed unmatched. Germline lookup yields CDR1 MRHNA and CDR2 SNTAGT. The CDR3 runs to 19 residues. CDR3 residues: CASSRDGLAGHKGYNEQFF. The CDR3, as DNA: TGTGCCAGCAGCCGTGACGGACTAGCGGGACATAAGGGGTACAATGAGCAGTTCTTC.

The CDR3 nucleotides are TGTGCCAGCAGTCCCACGACTAGCGGGAGGTCCAAAAACATTCAGTACTTC. This codes for CASSPTTSGRSKNIQYF. The J gene is TRBJ2-4, the V gene TRBV27; TRBD2 matches at 13 bases. The germline gives CDR1 MNHEY, CDR2 SMNVEV (reference sequence). This CDR3 comprises 17 residues. The J segment lost 2 bases and the V segment lost 5 bases, leaving 6 bases of the junction unmatched.